The clone carrying this TCR beta chain has only one observation. This specimen belongs to a study of T cell changes during pregnancy in multiple sclerosis. Trimming at V came to 3 bases and at J to 2 bases, leaving 4 bases not matched to a gene. The CDR3 has 14 residues. The germline V gene encodes CDR1 SGDLS and CDR2 YYNGEE. Assay: immunoSEQ multiplex PCR; the TCRdb copy retains only in-frame clones and omits some. This sample has more than 25,000 clones, with roughly nine tenths found just once. The clonotype comes from a female donor in good health, enrolled as a control in a pregnancy study. V and J are TRBV9 and TRBJ1-1; 7 nucleotides line up with TRBD1. Here the sequenced sample was CD8+ T cells from peripheral blood mononuclear cells, taken in the second trimester of pregnancy. The chain's CDR3 is CASSGGTVNTEAFF. CDR3 coding DNA: TGTGCCAGCAGCGGGGGGACAGTAAACACTGAAGCTTTCTTT. The complete variable domain, with remaining parts taken from reference TRBV9 and TRBJ1-1, reads DSGVTQTPKHLITATGQRVTLRCSPRSGDLSVYWYQQSLDQGLQFLIQYYNGEERAKGNILERFSAQQFPDLHSELNLSSLELGDSALYFCASSGGTVNTEAFFGQGTRLTVV.